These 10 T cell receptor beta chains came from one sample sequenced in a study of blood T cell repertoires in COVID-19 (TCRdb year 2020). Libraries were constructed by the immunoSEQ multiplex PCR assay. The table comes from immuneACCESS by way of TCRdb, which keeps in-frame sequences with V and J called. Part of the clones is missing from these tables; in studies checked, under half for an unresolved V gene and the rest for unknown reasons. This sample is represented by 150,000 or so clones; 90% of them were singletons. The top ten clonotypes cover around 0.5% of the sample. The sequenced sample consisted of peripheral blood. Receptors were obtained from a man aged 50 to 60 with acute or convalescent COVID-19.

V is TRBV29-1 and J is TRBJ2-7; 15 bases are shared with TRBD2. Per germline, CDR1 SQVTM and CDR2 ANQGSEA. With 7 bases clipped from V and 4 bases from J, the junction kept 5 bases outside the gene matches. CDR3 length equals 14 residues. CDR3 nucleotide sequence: TGCAGCGCCCGGACTAGCGGGAGGGTATACGAGCAGTACTTC. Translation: CSARTSGRVYEQYF.

CDR3 sequence (DNA): TGTGCCAGCAGGAGTAACTATGGCTACACCTTC. Its translation: CASRSNYGYTF. This sequence joins TRBV6-5 and TRBJ1-2; no reliable D call. V lost 6 bases to trimming and J lost 1 base, with 3 bases between them. This CDR3 comprises 11 residues. Germline assignment: CDR1 MNHEY and CDR2 SVGAGI.

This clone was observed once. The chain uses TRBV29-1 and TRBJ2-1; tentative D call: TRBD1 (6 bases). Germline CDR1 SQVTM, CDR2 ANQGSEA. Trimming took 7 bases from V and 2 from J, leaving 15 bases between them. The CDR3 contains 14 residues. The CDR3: CSAGPGHTYNEQFF. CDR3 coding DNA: TGCAGCGCGGGTCCGGGACACACCTACAATGAGCAGTTCTTC.

The CDR3 nucleotides read TGTGCCAGCAGTGACTCGGAGGGTATAGTAAACACTGAAGCTTTCTTT. This encodes CASSDSEGIVNTEAFF. The chain carries TRBV6-4 and TRBJ1-1; D uncertain. The CDR3 is made up of 16 amino acids. Trimming removed 0 bases at V and 2 bases at J, with 13 bases between. The germline CDR1 and CDR2 sequences are MRHNA and SNTAGT.

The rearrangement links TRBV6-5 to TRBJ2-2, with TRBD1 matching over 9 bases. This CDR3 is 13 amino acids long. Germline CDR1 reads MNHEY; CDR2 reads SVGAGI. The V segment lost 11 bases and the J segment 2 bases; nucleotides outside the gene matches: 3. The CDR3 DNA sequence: TGTGCCGTGGACAGGGGTAACACCGGGGAGCTGTTTTTT. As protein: CAVDRGNTGELFF.

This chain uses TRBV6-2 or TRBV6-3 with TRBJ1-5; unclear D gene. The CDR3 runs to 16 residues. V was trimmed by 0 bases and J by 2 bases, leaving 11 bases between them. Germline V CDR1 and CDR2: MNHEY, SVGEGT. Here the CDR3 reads CASSYSPTAGNQPQHF. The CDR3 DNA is TGTGCCAGCAGTTACTCCCCGACCGCGGGCAATCAGCCCCAGCATTTT.

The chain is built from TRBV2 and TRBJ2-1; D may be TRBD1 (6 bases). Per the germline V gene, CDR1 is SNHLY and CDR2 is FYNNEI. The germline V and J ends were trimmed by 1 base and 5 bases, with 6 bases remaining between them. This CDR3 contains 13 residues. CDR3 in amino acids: CASSEEGDNEQFF. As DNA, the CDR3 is TGTGCCAGCAGTGAAGAGGGGGACAATGAGCAGTTCTTC.

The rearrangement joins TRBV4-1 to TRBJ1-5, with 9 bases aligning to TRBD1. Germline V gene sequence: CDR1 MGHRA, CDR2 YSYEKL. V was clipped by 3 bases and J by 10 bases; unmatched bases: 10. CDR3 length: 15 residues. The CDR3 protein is CASSQGRGQGNPQHF. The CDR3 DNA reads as TGCGCCAGCAGCCAGGGGCGGGGACAGGGTAATCCCCAGCATTTT.

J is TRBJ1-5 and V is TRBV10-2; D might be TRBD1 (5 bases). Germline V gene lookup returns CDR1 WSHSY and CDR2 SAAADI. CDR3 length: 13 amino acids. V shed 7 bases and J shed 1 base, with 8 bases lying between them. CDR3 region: CASTAGSNQPQHF. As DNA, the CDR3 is TGCGCCAGCACGGCAGGGAGCAATCAGCCCCAGCATTTT.

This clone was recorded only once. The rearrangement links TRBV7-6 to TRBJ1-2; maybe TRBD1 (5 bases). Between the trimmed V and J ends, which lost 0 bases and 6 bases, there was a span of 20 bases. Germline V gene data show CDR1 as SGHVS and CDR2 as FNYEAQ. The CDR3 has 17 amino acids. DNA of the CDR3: TGTGCCAGCAGCTTAGCGGTGGGTCGGGGGTCGGAGGATGGCTACACCTTC. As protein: CASSLAVGRGSEDGYTF.